This T cell receptor beta chain was identified during a study of blood T cells in healthy people across ages. A second PCR, run for roughly 7 to 12 cycles, used a sample-barcoded 5' primer plus a J-beta primer mix. TCRdb reanalysed the 5' RACE reads using MiXCR and keeps one entry per CDR3 protein. The sample yields about 800,000 distinct CDR3 sequences, about 25% seen once. The table lists this clonotype with a few counts. The sample also formed part of further work on T cells of mothers and their children. That publication notes: Several children and their three healthy Caucasian mothers were the donors. Evidence of persistent microchimeric T cell clones was absent.

Sample: blood. The sequence was obtained from a boy aged 10-17 years in good health.

CDR3 loop: CASSIMLGGDTQYF. CDR3 sequence (DNA): TGTGCCAGTAGTATCATGCTCGGTGGAGATACGCAGTATTTT. V is TRBV19 and J is TRBJ2-3; the D is unclear. The CDR3 extends over 14 amino acids. Germline values: CDR1 LNHDA, CDR2 SQIVND (reference sequence). V lost 3 bases to trimming and J lost 5 bases, with 12 bases between them.